This T cell receptor (beta chain) derives from a study of blood T cell repertoires in COVID-19. Turning to the study itself: Collection of acute and convalescent COVID-19 samples took place in the United States, Italy and Spain.

CDR3 length equals 13 residues. V shed 3 bases and J shed 4 bases, with 9 bases lying between them. Participants' own reports of clinical history determined their cohort assignment. Generated by immunoSEQ multiplex PCR, the TCRdb table keeps only in-frame clones and is missing some. This table holds about 430,000 clones, around 87% found once. The sequencing sample was made of PBMCs or T cells enriched from blood (not recorded which). This chain joins TRBV12-3 or TRBV12-4 and TRBJ1-2; perhaps TRBD1 as D (5 bases). This receptor was obtained from a man aged 25 to 40 who had recovered from COVID-19. This chain's CDR3 is CASSLGGVYGYTF. CDR3 nucleotide sequence: TGTGCCAGCAGTTTGGGGGGGGTCTATGGCTACACCTTC.